This T cell receptor (beta chain) was identified in a study of T cells after yellow fever vaccination. Whole-study findings and limits: Most primary-vaccination clones recurred post-booster (around 97% CD4, just over 85% CD8).

Trimming took 2 bases from V and 8 from J, leaving 18 bases between them. The length of the CDR3 is 16 residues. Germline V gene data show CDR1 as LGHDT and CDR2 as YNNKEL (reference sequence). Only a few counts were recorded for this clonotype. What it binds is not known. Researchers made TCR cDNA using 5'RACE template switching, and this step added a universal primer site and UMIs. MiXCR was run by TCRdb on the 5' RACE reads, yielding one entry per CDR3 protein. The profile shows around 400,000 distinct CDR3 sequences, 11% of them singletons. This TCR came from a man aged 18-30 years who received the YFV17D yellow fever vaccine. The J gene is TRBJ1-4, the V gene TRBV3-1; D unclear. Sequenced material: PBMCs, taken on the day of the first yellow fever vaccination. This CDR3 reads CASSQRADGLREKLFF. The CDR3, as DNA: TGTGCCAGCAGCCAAAGGGCCGACGGACTCAGGGAAAAACTGTTTTTT. Full variable domain (outside the CDR3, taken from reference TRBV3-1 and TRBJ1-4): DTAVSQTPKYLVTQMGNDKSIKCEQNLGHDTMYWYKQDSKKFLKIMFSYNNKELIINETVPNRFSPKSPDKAHLNLHINSLELGDSAVYFCASSQRADGLREKLFFGSGTQLSVL.